One and the same sample provided the 5 T cell receptor beta chains below, sequenced in a study of T cell changes during pregnancy in multiple sclerosis. The repertoire was sequenced with immunoSEQ multiplex PCR; TCRdb's copy has only in-frame clones and lacks some. Of about 40,000 clones listed, less than 95% are singletons. Sample: peripheral blood, taken in the third trimester of pregnancy. The receptors originated from a female donor with multiple sclerosis, enrolled in a pregnancy study.

The rearrangement links TRBV28 to TRBJ2-1, with TRBD2 matching over 10 bases. The CDR3 contains 17 residues. Germline V lookup: CDR1 MDHEN, CDR2 SYDVKM. V shed 3 bases and J 8 bases; nucleotides not matched to a gene: 13. The chain's CDR3 is CASSFPIGLAGVDEQFF. CDR3 DNA: TGTGCCAGCAGTTTCCCCATCGGGCTAGCGGGAGTGGATGAGCAGTTCTTC.

This CDR3 reads CASSLDGAGLYGYTF. For the CDR3, the DNA is TGTGCCAGCAGCTTAGATGGGGCAGGGCTATATGGCTACACCTTC. The rearrangement uses TRBV7-2 and TRBJ1-2; tentatively, D is TRBD1 (5 bases). V lost 1 base, J lost 5 bases, and 14 bases lay in between. CDR1 and CDR2 (germline): SGHTA, FQGNSA. This CDR3 is 15 amino acids long.

The table lists this clone with a count of one. The chain recombines TRBV9 with TRBJ2-5, with 10 bases identical to TRBD1. Looked up from germline, CDR1 is SGDLS and CDR2 is YYNGEE. The CDR3 contains 17 residues. J lost 2 bases, V lost 4 bases, and 11 bases had no gene match. CDR3 nucleotides: TGTGCCAGCAGCTTCCGGGACAGGGGCGTTGATCAAGAGACCCAGTACTTC. Its translation is CASSFRDRGVDQETQYF. Together with reference TRBV9 and TRBJ2-5, the CDR3 gives the full variable domain: DSGVTQTPKHLITATGQRVTLRCSPRSGDLSVYWYQQSLDQGLQFLIQYYNGEERAKGNILERFSAQQFPDLHSELNLSSLELGDSALYFCASSFRDRGVDQETQYFGPGTRLLVL.

The chain carries TRBV7-9 and TRBJ1-6; the D gene is possibly TRBD1 (6 bases). The V gene's germline CDR1 is SEHNR and CDR2 FQNEAQ (reference sequence). The CDR3 contains 14 residues. V was trimmed by 3 bases and J by 8 bases, leaving 11 bases between them. The CDR3, as DNA: TGTGCCAGCAGCTTCGGGGGGCGGGATTCACCCCTCCACTTT. Amino acids: CASSFGGRDSPLHF.

The rearrangement joins TRBV27 to TRBJ2-2, with TRBD2 identical over 8 bases. Germline CDR1 is MNHEY and CDR2 is SMNVEV (reference sequence). This CDR3 has 16 amino acids. Losses at the gene ends were 1 base for V and 4 bases for J; bases not matched to a gene: 5. The CDR3 DNA is TGTGCCAGCAGTTTATTTGGTAGCGGGACCACCGGGGAGCTGTTTTTT. This translates into CASSLFGSGTTGELFF.